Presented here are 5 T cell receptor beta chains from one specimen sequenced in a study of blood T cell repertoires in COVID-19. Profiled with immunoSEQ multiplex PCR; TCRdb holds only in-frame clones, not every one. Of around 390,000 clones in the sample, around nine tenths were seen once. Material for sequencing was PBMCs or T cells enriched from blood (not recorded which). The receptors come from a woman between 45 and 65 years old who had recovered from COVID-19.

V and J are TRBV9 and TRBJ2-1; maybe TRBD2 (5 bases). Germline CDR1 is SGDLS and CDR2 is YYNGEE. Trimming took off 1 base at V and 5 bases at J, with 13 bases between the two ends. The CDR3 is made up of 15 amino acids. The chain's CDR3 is CASSVIGVPNNEQFF. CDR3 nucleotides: TGTGCCAGCAGCGTAATCGGGGTCCCCAACAATGAGCAGTTCTTC.

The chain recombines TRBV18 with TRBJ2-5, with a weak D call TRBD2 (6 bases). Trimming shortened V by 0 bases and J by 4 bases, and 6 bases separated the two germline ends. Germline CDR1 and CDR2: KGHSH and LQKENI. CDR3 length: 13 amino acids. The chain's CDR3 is CASSPPSGETQYF. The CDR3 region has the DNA TGTGCCAGCTCACCACCTAGCGGAGAGACCCAGTACTTC.

The CDR3 region is CASSLGQISNYGYTF. In DNA form, the CDR3 reads TGTGCCAGCAGCTTAGGACAGATCTCTAACTATGGCTACACCTTC. The gene calls are TRBV5-5 and TRBJ1-2; TRBD1 might be the D (6 bases). The CDR3 is made up of 15 amino acids. With 2 bases removed from V and 0 bases from J, the gap between germline ends came to 11 bases. CDR1 and CDR2 from the germline V gene are SGHKS and YYEKEE (reference sequence). The variable domain in full, with the rest retrieved from reference TRBV5-5 and TRBJ1-2, is DAGVTQSPTHLIKTRGQQVTLRCSPISGHKSVSWYQQVLGQGPQFIFQYYEKEERGRGNFPDRFSARQFPNYSSELNVNALLLGDSALYLCASSLGQISNYGYTFGSGTRLTVV.

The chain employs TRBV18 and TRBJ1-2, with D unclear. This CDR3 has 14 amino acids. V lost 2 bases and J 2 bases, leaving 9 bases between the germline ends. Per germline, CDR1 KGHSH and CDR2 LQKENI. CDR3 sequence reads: CASSPREENYGYTF. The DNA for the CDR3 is TGTGCCAGCTCACCAAGGGAGGAGAACTATGGCTACACCTTC.

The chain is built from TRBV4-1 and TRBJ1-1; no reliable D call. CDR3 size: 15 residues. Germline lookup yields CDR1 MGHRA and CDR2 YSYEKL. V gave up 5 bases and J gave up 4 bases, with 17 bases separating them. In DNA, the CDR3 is TGCGCCAGCAGCTTTCGGCCCTGGGAGGTCACTGAAGCTTTCTTT. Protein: CASSFRPWEVTEAFF.